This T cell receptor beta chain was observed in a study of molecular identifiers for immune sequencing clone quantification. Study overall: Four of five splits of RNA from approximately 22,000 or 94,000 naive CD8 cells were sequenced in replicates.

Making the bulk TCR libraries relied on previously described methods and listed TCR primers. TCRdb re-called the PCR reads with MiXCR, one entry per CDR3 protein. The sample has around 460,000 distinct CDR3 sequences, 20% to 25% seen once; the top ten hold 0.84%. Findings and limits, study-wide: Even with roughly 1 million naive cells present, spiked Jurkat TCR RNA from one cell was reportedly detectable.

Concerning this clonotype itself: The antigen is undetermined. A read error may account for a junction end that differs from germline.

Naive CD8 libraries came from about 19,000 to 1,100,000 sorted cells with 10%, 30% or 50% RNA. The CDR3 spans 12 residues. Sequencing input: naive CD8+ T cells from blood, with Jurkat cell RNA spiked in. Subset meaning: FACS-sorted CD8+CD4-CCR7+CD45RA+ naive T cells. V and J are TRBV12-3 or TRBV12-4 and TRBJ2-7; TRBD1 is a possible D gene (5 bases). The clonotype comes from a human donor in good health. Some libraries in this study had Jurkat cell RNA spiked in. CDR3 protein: CASRGPSYEQHF. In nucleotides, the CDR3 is TGTGCCAGCAGGGGGCCCTCCTACGAGCAGCACTTC.